Shown below are 26 T cell receptor beta chains from a single sample sequenced in a study of somatic mutations in cytotoxic T cells in rheumatoid arthritis (dated by TCRdb to about 2017). Receptors were amplified or captured by the immunoSEQ multiplex PCR assay. TCRdb provides this immuneACCESS table in a form limited to in-frame rearrangements. Some clones are lacking; in checked studies, under half of them reflect an unresolved V gene, and why the rest are absent is not known. This sample gives some 26,000 clones in total; around 80% of them show up just once. Roughly 5.6% of the sample rests with the top ten. The sequencing sample was made of CD8+ T cells sorted from blood. These receptors were obtained from a man aged 45-65 years in good health.

This chain links TRBV29-1 with TRBJ1-2; maybe TRBD1 (6 bases). This CDR3 spans 13 amino acids. Germline assignment: CDR1 SQVTM and CDR2 ANQGSEA. V was clipped by 7 bases and J by 6 bases, with 18 bases between them. The CDR3 bases are TGCAGCGGCGCGGACAGCCTGAGGGATGGCTACACCTTC. As protein: CSGADSLRDGYTF.

The rearrangement uses TRBV29-1 and TRBJ1-2; 7 bases line up with TRBD1. Germline trimming cut 8 bases from V and 4 bases from J; bases unmatched to any gene: 7. CDR1 SQVTM and CDR2 ANQGSEA come from the germline V gene. The CDR3 is made up of 12 amino acids. DNA for the CDR3: TGCAGCATAAAAGGGACAGTCTATGGCTACACCTTC. It specifies CSIKGTVYGYTF.

The genes are TRBV10-1 and TRBJ1-1; D is unclear. V gave up 4 bases and J gave up 1 base, with 10 bases separating them. The CDR3 consists of 14 residues. Germline CDR1 is WNHNN and CDR2 is SYGVQD (reference sequence). CDR3 nucleotide sequence: TGCGCCAGCAGTGCAGGACGTACGAACACTGAAGCTTTCTTT. Protein sequence: CASSAGRTNTEAFF.

The rearrangement uses TRBV27 and TRBJ2-2, with TRBD2 matching 16 bases. The CDR3 runs 19 residues. Trimming at V came to 4 bases and at J to 4 bases, leaving 9 bases not matched to a gene. CDR1 is MNHEY, CDR2 SMNVEV, per germline (reference sequence). The DNA of the CDR3 is TGTGCCAGCAGTTCTTGGGGACTAGCGGGAGGGCCGATCACCGGGGAGCTGTTTTTT. The encoded protein is CASSSWGLAGGPITGELFF.

The chain carries TRBV2 and TRBJ1-2; unclear D gene. Germline V lookup: CDR1 SNHLY, CDR2 FYNNEI. V lost 2 bases and J lost 4, with 5 bases in between. The CDR3 runs to 12 residues. The CDR3 region is CASSESTYGYTF. In nucleotides, the CDR3 is TGTGCCAGCAGTGAATCTACCTATGGCTACACCTTC.

V is TRBV6-5 and J is TRBJ2-7, with 8 nucleotides matching TRBD2. Unmatched junction bases numbered 6, after V lost 6 bases and J lost 2 bases. Per germline, CDR1 MNHEY and CDR2 SVGAGI. The CDR3 runs 14 residues. CDR3 sequence reads: CASSPGGEAYEQYF. CDR3 DNA: TGTGCCAGCAGCCCCGGGGGGGAAGCCTACGAGCAGTACTTC.

This clone has more than one count but fewer than ten. The V gene is TRBV27, the J gene TRBJ2-1, with D possibly being TRBD2 (6 bases). Trimming took off 5 bases at V and 0 bases at J, with 11 bases between the two ends. The CDR3 has 15 residues. Germline V gene data show CDR1 as MNHEY and CDR2 as SMNVEV (reference sequence). The CDR3 DNA reads TGTGCCAGCAGTGTTACTAGCAGCTCCTACAATGAGCAGTTCTTC. It specifies CASSVTSSSYNEQFF.

Within the sample, this clone is medium-sized. The V call is TRBV5-1, the J call TRBJ2-2, with TRBD1 identical over 10 bases. The CDR3 runs 15 residues. The V and J ends lost 2 bases and 6 bases, in that order; junction bases with no gene match: 4. CDR1 is SGHRS, CDR2 YFSETQ, per germline. CDR3 region: CASSFWGQGSGELFF. CDR3 nucleotide sequence: TGCGCCAGCAGCTTTTGGGGACAGGGGTCCGGGGAGCTGTTTTTT. Full variable domain (remainder filled in from reference TRBV5-1 and TRBJ2-2): KAGVTQTPRYLIKTRGQQVTLSCSPISGHRSVSWYQQTPGQGLQFLFEYFSETQRNKGNFPGRFSGRQFSNSRSEMNVSTLELGDSALYLCASSFWGQGSGELFFGEGSRLTVL.

The chain combines TRBV10-3 with TRBJ2-5; no definite D call. Germline V lookup: CDR1 ENHRY, CDR2 SYGVKD. This CDR3 region has 12 residues. V lost 0 bases and J lost 6, with 5 bases in between. This CDR3 is CAISESNQTQYF. Here the CDR3 DNA reads TGTGCCATCAGTGAGTCTAATCAGACCCAGTACTTC.

This chain links TRBV4-1 with TRBJ1-4; 11 nucleotides match TRBD1. This CDR3 comprises 15 residues. CDR1 and CDR2 from the germline V gene are MGHRA and YSYEKL. The junction had 6 bases not matched to a gene; V was cut back by 5 bases and J by 7 bases. The CDR3 here is CASSGQGAQGEKLFF. CDR3 sequence (DNA): TGCGCCAGCAGCGGACAGGGGGCGCAGGGTGAAAAACTGTTTTTT.

V is TRBV2 and J is TRBJ1-6; 7 nucleotides line up with TRBD1. Germline loops: CDR1 SNHLY, CDR2 FYNNEI. Unmatched junction bases numbered 12, after V lost 6 bases and J lost 10 bases. The CDR3 covers 15 residues. Written as DNA, the CDR3 is TGTGCCAGCAGGACCGACAGGGAAACTATCTCACCCCTCCACTTT. It specifies CASRTDRETISPLHF.

The gene calls are TRBV15 and TRBJ2-1, with D hard to call. V lost 1 base and J 8 bases, leaving 21 bases between the germline ends. The CDR3 loop spans 17 amino acids. Germline values: CDR1 LNHNV, CDR2 YYDKDF (reference sequence). In DNA, the CDR3 is TGTGCCACCAGCAGAGGGGCCGCCGGGTCAACCTATCATGAGCAGTTCTTC. Protein: CATSRGAAGSTYHEQFF. Complete variable domain (other parts from reference TRBV15 and TRBJ2-1): DAMVIQNPRYQVTQFGKPVTLSCSQTLNHNVMYWYQQKSSQAPKLLFHYYDKDFNNEADTPDNFQSRRPNTSFCFLDIRSPGLGDTAMYLCATSRGAAGSTYHEQFFGPGTRLTVL.

The chain joins TRBV28 to TRBJ1-2; D may be TRBD1 (5 bases). V was clipped by 6 bases and J by 5 bases, with 25 bases between them. Per the germline V gene, CDR1 is MDHEN and CDR2 is SYDVKM. The CDR3 contains 17 residues. This CDR3 reads CASRFRQSDNLEYGYTF. CDR3 nucleotides: TGTGCCAGCAGATTCCGACAGTCCGATAACTTAGAGTATGGCTACACCTTC.

The chain carries TRBV27 and TRBJ2-1; D unclear. Germline V gives CDR1 MNHEY, CDR2 SMNVEV (reference sequence). There are 12 residues in the CDR3. Between the trimmed V and J ends, which lost 5 bases and 12 bases, there was a span of 14 bases. CDR3 sequence (DNA): TGTGCCAGCAGTAACGCCCAGTGGGGGCAGTTCTTC. This gives the protein CASSNAQWGQFF.

The chain links TRBV11-3 to TRBJ2-5, with D maybe TRBD2 (7 bases). Trimming shortened V by 4 bases and J by 2 bases, and 23 bases separated the two germline ends. The CDR3 is 18 amino acids. Germline V gene sequence: CDR1 SGHNT, CDR2 YENEEA. CDR3: CASSSRDPQRGGQETQYF. Here the CDR3 DNA reads TGTGCCAGCAGCTCCCGGGACCCACAAAGGGGGGGACAAGAGACCCAGTACTTC.

This clone has only one observation. V is TRBV10-1 and J is TRBJ2-3; 9 bases agree with TRBD2. From germline, CDR1 is WNHNN and CDR2 SYGVQD (reference sequence). Trimming cost V 1 base and J 3 bases; bases outside gene matches: 2. CDR3 size: 15 residues. CDR3 protein: CASSEFSGSTDTQYF. Written as DNA, the CDR3 is TGCGCCAGCAGTGAGTTTAGCGGGAGTACAGATACGCAGTATTTT.

This chain connects TRBV30 to TRBJ2-5; tentatively, D is TRBD1 (6 bases). Near its end, the DNA agrees better with TRBJ2-7, so the J call may be wrong. The CDR3 totals 13 residues. Germline loops: CDR1 GTSNPN, CDR2 SVGIG (reference sequence). The CDR3: CAWSVQGSYEQYF. CDR3 sequence (DNA): TGTGCCTGGAGTGTACAGGGTTCCTACGAGCAGTACTTC.

This chain connects TRBV29-1 to TRBJ1-1; D call uncertain. V gave up 6 bases and J gave up 2 bases, with 7 bases separating them. The length of the CDR3 is 11 residues. CDR1 is SQVTM and CDR2 is ANQGSEA in the germline V gene. CDR3 DNA: TGCAGCGTGGAGACCAACACTGAAGCTTTCTTT. Its protein is CSVETNTEAFF.

The chain links TRBV9 to TRBJ2-5; perhaps D is TRBD1 or TRBD2 (5 bases each). Germline assignment: CDR1 SGDLS and CDR2 YYNGEE. This CDR3 is built from 15 residues. V lost 4 bases to trimming and J lost 8 bases, with 21 bases between them. The DNA of the CDR3 is TGTGCCAGCAGCACCGCCGGGACGCCGCAAGGTACCCAGTACTTC. Encoded protein: CASSTAGTPQGTQYF.

The genes are TRBV5-1 and TRBJ2-7; D may be TRBD2 (5 bases). Between the trimmed V and J ends, which lost 4 bases and 7 bases, there was a span of 18 bases. The CDR3 runs to 14 residues. Germline V gene data show CDR1 as SGHRS and CDR2 as YFSETQ. CDR3 region: CASSTEDGKREQYF. In DNA form, the CDR3 reads TGCGCCAGCAGCACCGAGGACGGGAAGCGAGAGCAGTACTTC. Full variable domain (remainder filled in from reference TRBV5-1 and TRBJ2-7): KAGVTQTPRYLIKTRGQQVTLSCSPISGHRSVSWYQQTPGQGLQFLFEYFSETQRNKGNFPGRFSGRQFSNSRSEMNVSTLELGDSALYLCASSTEDGKREQYFGPGTRLTVT.

The rearrangement joins TRBV11-3 to TRBJ2-7, with D unresolved. This CDR3 has 12 amino acids. V lost 3 bases and J 0 bases, leaving 3 bases between the germline ends. CDR1 is SGHNT, CDR2 YENEEA, per germline. In DNA form, the CDR3 reads TGTGCCAGCAGCTTCCCCTCCTACGAGCAGTACTTC. This codes for CASSFPSYEQYF.

This rearrangement joins TRBV10-2 to TRBJ2-1, with 15 positions matching TRBD2. The V gene end was trimmed by 8 bases and the J gene end by 4 bases; junction bases not matched to a gene: 12. This CDR3 spans 18 amino acids. Per the germline V gene, CDR1 is WSHSY and CDR2 is SAAADI. CDR3 in amino acids: CASYGLAGGPLKYNEQFF. The CDR3 coding sequence is TGCGCCAGCTACGGACTAGCGGGAGGGCCTCTGAAGTACAATGAGCAGTTCTTC.

This chain connects TRBV6-5 to TRBJ1-2, with a possible D match to TRBD1 (5 bases). The CDR3 loop spans 14 amino acids. Trimming removed 2 bases from V and 1 base from J, with 8 bases in between. From germline, CDR1 is MNHEY and CDR2 SVGAGI. CDR3 amino acids: CASSYDRYNYGYTF. CDR3 DNA: TGTGCCAGCAGTTACGACAGATATAACTATGGCTACACCTTC.

V gene TRBV4-2 combines with J gene TRBJ1-2; D not certain. CDR3 size: 12 residues. CDR1 is LGHNA and CDR2 is YNFKEQ in the germline V gene. The ends were cut back, 3 bases at V and 4 bases at J, with 6 bases in the middle. CDR3 sequence reads: CASSQNSYGYTF. The CDR3 bases are TGTGCCAGCAGCCAGAACTCCTATGGCTACACCTTC.

CDR3 sequence reads: CASSLNGGRTGSIYEQYF. The CDR3 DNA is TGTGCCAGCAGCTTAAATGGTGGTCGGACAGGGAGTATCTACGAGCAGTACTTC. V usage is TRBV11-2 and J usage is TRBJ2-7; 8 bases are a match to TRBD1. The CDR3 covers 18 residues. Germline assignment: CDR1 SGHAT and CDR2 FQNNGV. The ends lost 2 bases at V and 3 bases at J; junction bases unmatched: 15.

The chain employs TRBV6-5 and TRBJ2-1; tentatively, D is TRBD2 (6 bases). The CDR3 runs 14 residues. With 4 bases removed from V and 5 bases from J, the gap between germline ends came to 12 bases. CDR1 MNHEY and CDR2 SVGAGI come from the germline V gene. CDR3 sequence reads: CASSSLDYDNEQFF. Here the CDR3 DNA reads TGTGCCAGCAGTTCCTTGGACTACGACAATGAGCAGTTCTTC.